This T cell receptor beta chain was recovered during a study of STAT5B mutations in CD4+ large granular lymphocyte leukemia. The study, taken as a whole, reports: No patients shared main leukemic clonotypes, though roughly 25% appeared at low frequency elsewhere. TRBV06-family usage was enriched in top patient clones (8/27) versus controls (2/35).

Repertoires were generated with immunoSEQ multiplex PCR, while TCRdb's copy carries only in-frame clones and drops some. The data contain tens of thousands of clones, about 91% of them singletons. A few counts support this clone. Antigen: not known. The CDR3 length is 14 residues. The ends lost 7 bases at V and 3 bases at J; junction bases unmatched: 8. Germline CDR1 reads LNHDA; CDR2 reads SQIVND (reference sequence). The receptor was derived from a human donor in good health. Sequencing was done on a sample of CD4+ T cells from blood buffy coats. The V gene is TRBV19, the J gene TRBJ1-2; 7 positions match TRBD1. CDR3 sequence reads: CASTFLGQDYGYTF. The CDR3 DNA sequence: TGTGCCAGTACCTTCCTTGGACAGGACTATGGCTACACCTTC.